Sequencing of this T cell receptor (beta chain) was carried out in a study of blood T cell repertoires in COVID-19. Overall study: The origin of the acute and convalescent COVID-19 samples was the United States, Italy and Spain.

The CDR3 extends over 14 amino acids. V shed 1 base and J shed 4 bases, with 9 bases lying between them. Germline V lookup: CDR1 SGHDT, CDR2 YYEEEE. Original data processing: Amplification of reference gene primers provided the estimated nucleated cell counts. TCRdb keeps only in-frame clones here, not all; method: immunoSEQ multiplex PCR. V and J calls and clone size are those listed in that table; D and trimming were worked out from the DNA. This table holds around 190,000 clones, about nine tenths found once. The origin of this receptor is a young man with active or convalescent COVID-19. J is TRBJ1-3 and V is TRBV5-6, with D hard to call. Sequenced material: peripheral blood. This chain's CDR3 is CASSLPGAGNTIYF. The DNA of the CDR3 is TGTGCCAGCAGCTTGCCGGGTGCGGGAAACACCATATATTTT.